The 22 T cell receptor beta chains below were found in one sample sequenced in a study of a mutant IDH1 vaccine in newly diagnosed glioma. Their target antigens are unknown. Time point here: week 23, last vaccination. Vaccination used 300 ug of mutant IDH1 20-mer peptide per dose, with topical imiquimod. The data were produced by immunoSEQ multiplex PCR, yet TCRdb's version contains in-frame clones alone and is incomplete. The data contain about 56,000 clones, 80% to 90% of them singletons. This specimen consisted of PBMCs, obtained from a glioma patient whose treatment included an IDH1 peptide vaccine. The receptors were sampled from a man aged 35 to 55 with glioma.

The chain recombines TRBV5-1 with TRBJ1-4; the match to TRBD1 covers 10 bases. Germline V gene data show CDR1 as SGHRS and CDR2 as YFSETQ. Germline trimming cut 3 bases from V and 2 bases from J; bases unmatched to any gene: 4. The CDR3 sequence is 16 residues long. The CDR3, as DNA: TGCGCCAGCAGCTGGAGGGGACAGGGGACTAATGAAAAACTGTTTTTT. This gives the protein CASSWRGQGTNEKLFF.

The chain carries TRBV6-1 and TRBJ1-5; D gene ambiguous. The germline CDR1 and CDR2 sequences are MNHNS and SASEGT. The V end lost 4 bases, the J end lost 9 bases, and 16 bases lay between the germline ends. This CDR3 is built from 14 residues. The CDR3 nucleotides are TGTGCCAGCAGTGCGGTGACACGCATAGGGCCCCAGCATTTT. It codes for CASSAVTRIGPQHF.

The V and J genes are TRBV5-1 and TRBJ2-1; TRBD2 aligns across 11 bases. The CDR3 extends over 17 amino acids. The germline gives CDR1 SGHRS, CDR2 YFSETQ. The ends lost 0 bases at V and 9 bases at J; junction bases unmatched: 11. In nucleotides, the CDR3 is TGCGCCAGCAGCTTGGCCTCAAGACTAGCGGGAAGGGTTGAGCAGTTCTTC. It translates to CASSLASRLAGRVEQFF.

This CDR3 reads CASSSREGGSGNTIYF. CDR3 DNA: TGTGCCAGCAGCTCAAGGGAAGGGGGCTCTGGAAACACCATATATTTT. The chain employs TRBV7-9 and TRBJ1-3, with a tentative D call TRBD1 (6 bases). V was cut by 4 bases and J by 0 bases, with 13 bases left in between. The V gene's germline CDR1 is SEHNR and CDR2 FQNEAQ (reference sequence). The CDR3 is 16 amino acids.

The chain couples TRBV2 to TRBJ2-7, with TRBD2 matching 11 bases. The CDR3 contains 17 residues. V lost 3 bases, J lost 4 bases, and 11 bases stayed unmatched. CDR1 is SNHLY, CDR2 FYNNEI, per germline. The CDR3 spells CASSERLAGRRVYEQYF. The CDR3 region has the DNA TGTGCCAGCAGTGAGCGACTAGCGGGACGGCGGGTATACGAGCAGTACTTC.

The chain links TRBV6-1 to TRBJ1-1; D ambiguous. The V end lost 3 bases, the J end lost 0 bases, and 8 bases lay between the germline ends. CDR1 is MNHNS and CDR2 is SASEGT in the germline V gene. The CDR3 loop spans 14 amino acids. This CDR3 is CASSDRIMNTEAFF. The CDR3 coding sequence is TGTGCCAGCAGTGACAGGATCATGAACACTGAAGCTTTCTTT.

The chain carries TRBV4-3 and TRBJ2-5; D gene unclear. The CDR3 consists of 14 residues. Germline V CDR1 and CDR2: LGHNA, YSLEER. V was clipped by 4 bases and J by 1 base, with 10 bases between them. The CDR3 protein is CASSPGWTQETQYF. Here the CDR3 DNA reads TGCGCCAGCAGCCCCGGATGGACCCAAGAGACCCAGTACTTC.

DNA for the CDR3: TGCGCCAGCGCTATTTCCGAGGGGGTCTACGAGCAGTACTTC. Its translation: CASAISEGVYEQYF. The chain couples TRBV5-1 to TRBJ2-7; perhaps TRBD1 as D (6 bases). Between the trimmed V and J ends, which lost 7 bases and 3 bases, there was a span of 17 bases. Per germline, CDR1 SGHRS and CDR2 YFSETQ. This CDR3 is built from 14 residues. Filled out from reference TRBV5-1 and TRBJ2-7, the complete variable domain reads KAGVTQTPRYLIKTRGQQVTLSCSPISGHRSVSWYQQTPGQGLQFLFEYFSETQRNKGNFPGRFSGRQFSNSRSEMNVSTLELGDSALYLCASAISEGVYEQYFGPGTRLTVT.

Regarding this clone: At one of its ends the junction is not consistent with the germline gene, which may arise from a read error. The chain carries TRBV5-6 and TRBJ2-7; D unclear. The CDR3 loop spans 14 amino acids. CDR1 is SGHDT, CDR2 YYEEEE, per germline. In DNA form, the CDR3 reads TGTGCCAGCAGCTTGGGGCGGACCACTACGGAGCAGCACTTC. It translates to CASSLGRTTTEQHF.

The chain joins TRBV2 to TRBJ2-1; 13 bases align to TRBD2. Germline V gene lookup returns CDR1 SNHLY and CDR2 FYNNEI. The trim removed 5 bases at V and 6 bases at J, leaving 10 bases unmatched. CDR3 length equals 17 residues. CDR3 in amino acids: CASSMMGLAGKANEQFF. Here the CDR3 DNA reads TGTGCCAGCAGTATGATGGGACTAGCGGGAAAGGCCAATGAGCAGTTCTTC.

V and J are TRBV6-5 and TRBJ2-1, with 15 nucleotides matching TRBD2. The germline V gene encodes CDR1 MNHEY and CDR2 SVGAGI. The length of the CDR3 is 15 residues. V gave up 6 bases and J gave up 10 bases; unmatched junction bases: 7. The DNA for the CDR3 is TGTGCCAGCAGGGCGAGGACTAGCGGGAGGGCCGAGCAGTTCTTC. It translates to CASRARTSGRAEQFF.

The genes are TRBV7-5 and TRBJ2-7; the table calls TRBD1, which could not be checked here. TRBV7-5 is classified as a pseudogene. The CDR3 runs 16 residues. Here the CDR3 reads CVRSRHGQGGYYEQYF. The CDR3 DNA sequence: TGTGTCAGAAGCCGCCACGGACAGGGGGGTTACTACGAGCAGTACTTC.

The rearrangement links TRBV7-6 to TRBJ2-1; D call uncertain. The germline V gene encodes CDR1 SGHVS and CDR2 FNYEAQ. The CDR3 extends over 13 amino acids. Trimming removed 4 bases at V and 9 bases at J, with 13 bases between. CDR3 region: CASSSYTVTEQFF. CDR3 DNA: TGTGCCAGCAGCTCATATACGGTTACTGAGCAGTTCTTC.

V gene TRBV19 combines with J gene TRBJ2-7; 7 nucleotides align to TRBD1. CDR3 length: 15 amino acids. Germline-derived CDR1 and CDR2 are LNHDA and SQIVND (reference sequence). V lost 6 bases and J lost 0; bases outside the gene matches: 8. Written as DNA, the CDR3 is TGTGCCAGTAGCCGTACAGGGGAACTCTCCTACGAGCAGTACTTC. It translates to CASSRTGELSYEQYF. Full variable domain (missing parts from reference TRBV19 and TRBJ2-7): DGGITQSPKYLFRKEGQNVTLSCEQNLNHDAMYWYRQDPGQGLRLIYYSQIVNDFQKGDIAEGYSVSREKKESFPLTVTSAQKNPTAFYLCASSRTGELSYEQYFGPGTRLTVT.

CDR3 coding DNA: TGTGCCAGCAGTGACTCCATGCGGGAGTCCAATGAGCAGTTCTTC. Residues: CASSDSMRESNEQFF. The chain is built from TRBV6-4 and TRBJ2-1, with 7 bases matching TRBD2. The V segment lost 0 bases and the J segment 6 bases; nucleotides outside the gene matches: 5. The V gene's germline CDR1 is MRHNA and CDR2 SNTAGT. The CDR3 length is 15 residues.

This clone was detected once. The CDR3 region has the DNA TGTGCCAGCAGCCGACAGGGACAAGAGACCCAGTACTTC. It codes for CASSRQGQETQYF. V usage is TRBV7-2 and J usage is TRBJ2-5; 7 nucleotides match TRBD1. CDR1 and CDR2 (germline): SGHTA, FQGNSA. With V trimmed by 5 bases and J by 2 bases, 2 bases remained unmatched. This CDR3 is 13 amino acids long.

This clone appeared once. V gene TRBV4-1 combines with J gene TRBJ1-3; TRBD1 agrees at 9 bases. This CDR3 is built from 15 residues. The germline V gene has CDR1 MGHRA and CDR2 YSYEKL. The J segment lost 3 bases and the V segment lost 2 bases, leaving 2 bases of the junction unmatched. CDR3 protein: CASSQPTGGGNTIYF. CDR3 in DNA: TGCGCCAGCAGCCAACCGACAGGGGGTGGAAACACCATATATTTT.

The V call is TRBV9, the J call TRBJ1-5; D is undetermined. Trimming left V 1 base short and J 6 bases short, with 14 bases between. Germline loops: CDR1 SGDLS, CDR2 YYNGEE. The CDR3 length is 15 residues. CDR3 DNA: TGTGCCAGCAGCGTAAATGGCAGGACGGGTCAGCCCCAGCATTTT. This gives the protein CASSVNGRTGQPQHF.

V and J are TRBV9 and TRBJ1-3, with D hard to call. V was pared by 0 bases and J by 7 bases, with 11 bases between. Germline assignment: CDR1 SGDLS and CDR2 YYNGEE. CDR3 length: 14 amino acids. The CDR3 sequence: CASSVALGVNTIYF. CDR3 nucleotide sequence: TGTGCCAGCAGCGTAGCTCTCGGGGTTAACACCATATATTTT.

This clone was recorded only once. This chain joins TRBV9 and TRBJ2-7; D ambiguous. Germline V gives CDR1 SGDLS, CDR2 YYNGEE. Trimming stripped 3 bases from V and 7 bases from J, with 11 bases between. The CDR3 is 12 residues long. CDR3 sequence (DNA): TGTGCCAGCAGCGGGGGTATGGGGGAGCAGTACTTC. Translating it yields CASSGGMGEQYF.

CDR3 sequence (DNA): TGTGCCAGCAAGACAGGGGGGACCACAGATACGCAGTATTTT. Protein product: CASKTGGTTDTQYF. The J gene is TRBJ2-3, the V gene TRBV2; 9 bases align to TRBD1. J lost 2 bases, V lost 7 bases, and 4 bases had no gene match. The CDR3 totals 14 residues. Germline CDR1 and CDR2: SNHLY and FYNNEI.

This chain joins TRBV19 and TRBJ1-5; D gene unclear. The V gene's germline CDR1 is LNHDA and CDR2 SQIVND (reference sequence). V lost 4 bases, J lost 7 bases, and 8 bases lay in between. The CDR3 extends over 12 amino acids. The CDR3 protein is CASSKRGQPQHF. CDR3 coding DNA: TGTGCCAGTAGTAAGCGCGGCCAGCCCCAGCATTTT.